Below are 24 T cell receptor beta chains sequenced from a single sample in a study of T cell repertoires in cytomegalovirus infection. These receptors lack a known antigen. MiXCR, applied by TCRdb to the reads, yields one record per CDR3 protein. This table holds 310,000 or so distinct CDR3 sequences, around 25% found once. Sample: cultured PBMCs, taken from culture after CMV antigen stimulation. Every receptor here comes from a human donor in good health (CMV status not recorded). Some clones in this sample may be carry-over from other donors' samples.

This clonotype was found many times. J is TRBJ2-7 and V is TRBV6-6; 9 positions match TRBD1. Germline CDR1 and CDR2: MNHNY and SVGAGI (reference sequence). Trimming removed 6 bases from V and 6 bases from J; junction bases left unmatched: 6. The CDR3 covers 13 residues. The CDR3 sequence is CASRRDRDREQYV. For the CDR3, the DNA is TGTGCCAGCAGACGGGACAGGGACCGCGAGCAGTACGTC.

In DNA, the CDR3 is TGTGCCAGCTCACCACCGCTGCTAGCGGGAGGGCCTGTGGAGCTGTTTTTT. Its protein product is CASSPPLLAGGPVELFF. The chain couples TRBV18 to TRBJ2-2, with 12 bases fitting TRBD2. Trimming took 0 bases from V and 10 from J; bases not matched to a gene: 9. This CDR3 has 17 residues. CDR1 and CDR2 from the germline V gene are KGHSH and LQKENI.

This clonotype was observed a handful of times. This chain joins TRBV6-5 and TRBJ1-2, with 10 bases lining up with TRBD1. Germline CDR1 MNHEY, CDR2 SVGAGI. V gave up 2 bases and J gave up 1 base; unmatched junction bases: 4. The CDR3 spans 16 residues. CDR3 DNA sequence: TGTGCCAGCAGTTACGCCGGGACAGGGGTTAACTATGGCTACACCTTC. This gives the protein CASSYAGTGVNYGYTF.

The chain couples TRBV20-1 to TRBJ1-2; tentatively, D is TRBD1 (5 bases). The length of the CDR3 is 14 residues. CDR1 and CDR2 from the germline V gene are DFQATT and SNEGSKA (reference sequence). Trimming took off 3 bases at V and 3 bases at J, with 14 bases between the two ends. The CDR3: CSASGDAVHYGYTF. DNA for the CDR3: TGCAGTGCTAGCGGGGACGCGGTTCACTATGGCTACACCTTC.

This clonotype was detected only a few times. This chain connects TRBV5-4 to TRBJ1-2; 7 bases align to TRBD1. V dropped 4 bases and J dropped 6; count of bases not matched to a gene: 6. The CDR3 consists of 13 residues. CDR1 and CDR2 from the germline V gene are SGHNT and YYREEE (reference sequence). The CDR3 bases are TGTGCCAGCAGCCCAGGGGGGCAAAATGGCTACACCTTC. It codes for CASSPGGQNGYTF.

This clonotype appeared a few times. The chain joins TRBV7-6 to TRBJ1-6; 7 nucleotides line up with TRBD1. CDR3 length: 15 amino acids. V lost 3 bases to trimming and J lost 5 bases; unmatched junction nucleotides: 4. The germline V gene encodes CDR1 SGHVS and CDR2 FNYEAQ. CDR3 sequence: CASSFGQANNSPLHF. CDR3 in DNA: TGTGCCAGCAGCTTTGGACAGGCGAATAATTCACCCCTCCACTTT.

This rearrangement joins TRBV6-1 to TRBJ2-4; 9 bases are a match to TRBD2. Trimming at V came to 2 bases and at J to 3 bases, leaving 14 bases not matched to a gene. The CDR3 runs 19 residues. The V gene's germline CDR1 is MNHNS and CDR2 SASEGT. CDR3: CASSEQAGGPSSLKNIQYF. The CDR3 DNA is TGTGCCAGCAGTGAACAGGCGGGAGGGCCCTCTTCGCTCAAAAACATTCAGTACTTC.

The chain couples TRBV4-3 to TRBJ2-7; 10 bases agree with TRBD2. Germline V gene lookup returns CDR1 LGHNA and CDR2 YSLEER. The CDR3 runs 15 residues. V shed 0 bases, J shed 5 bases, and the junction held 4 bases outside the gene matches. The CDR3 region has the DNA TGCGCCAGCAGCCAAGACCTAGCGGGAGCAAACGAGCAGTACGTC. Amino acids: CASSQDLAGANEQYV.

The V and J genes are TRBV13 and TRBJ2-5; possible D gene TRBD1, 7 bases. The CDR3 is made up of 14 amino acids. Germline lookup yields CDR1 PRHDT and CDR2 FYEKMQ (reference sequence). V was shortened by 1 base and J by 7 bases, with 13 bases between the two germline ends. DNA for the CDR3: TGTGCCAGCAGCTTAGTGTCCAGGGGGGCGACCCAGTACTTC. Protein sequence: CASSLVSRGATQYF.

The V call is TRBV24-1, the J call TRBJ1-5, with TRBD1 matching over 7 bases. CDR3 length: 15 residues. Looked up from germline, CDR1 is KGHDR and CDR2 is SFDVKD. J was trimmed by 2 bases and V by 8 bases; bases with no gene match: 8. In nucleotides, the CDR3 is TGTGCCACCACCGGGACAGCCCCCGGCAATCAGCCCCAGCATTTT. This sequence encodes CATTGTAPGNQPQHF.

This clonotype is a singleton in its sample. The J gene is TRBJ2-7, the V gene TRBV11-2, with D perhaps matching TRBD2 (6 bases). Trimming removed 1 base at V and 0 bases at J, with 13 bases between. The CDR3 covers 16 residues. CDR1 SGHAT and CDR2 FQNNGV come from the germline V gene. CDR3 region: CASSLGRDLSSYEQYV. The DNA for the CDR3 is TGTGCCAGCAGCTTAGGGCGGGACCTGAGCTCCTACGAGCAGTACGTC.

This clonotype turned up a few times. The rearrangement uses TRBV6-5 and TRBJ1-6; TRBD1 is a possible D gene (5 bases). Germline CDR1 MNHEY, CDR2 SVGAGI. V gave up 2 bases and J gave up 0 bases, with 8 bases separating them. The CDR3 runs 16 residues. DNA of the CDR3: TGTGCCAGCAGTTACCTTGGGGGCTCCTATAATTCACCCCTCCACTTT. Its translation: CASSYLGGSYNSPLHF.

The table lists this clonotype with a few counts. The chain carries TRBV24-1 and TRBJ2-1; 7 bases line up with TRBD1. The germline V gene encodes CDR1 KGHDR and CDR2 SFDVKD. Germline trimming cut 9 bases from V and 3 bases from J; bases unmatched to any gene: 10. The CDR3 loop spans 15 amino acids. The CDR3 protein is CATQGPGQIYNEQFF. The DNA of the CDR3 is TGTGCCACCCAGGGACCGGGACAGATCTACAATGAGCAGTTCTTC.

This clonotype came up a few times. This chain connects TRBV5-5 to TRBJ2-2; TRBD1 matches 9 bases. J gave up 1 base and V 4 bases, and 8 bases lay outside the gene matches. Germline V lookup: CDR1 SGHKS, CDR2 YYEKEE (reference sequence). The CDR3 is 17 residues long. CDR3 amino acids: CASSTTRDRVNTGELFF. The CDR3 coding sequence is TGTGCCAGCAGCACCACAAGGGACAGGGTGAACACCGGGGAGCTGTTTTTT. Full variable domain (missing parts from reference TRBV5-5 and TRBJ2-2): DAGVTQSPTHLIKTRGQQVTLRCSPISGHKSVSWYQQVLGQGPQFIFQYYEKEERGRGNFPDRFSARQFPNYSSELNVNALLLGDSALYLCASSTTRDRVNTGELFFGEGSRLTVL.

This clonotype appeared a few times. The chain couples TRBV10-3 to TRBJ2-6; D is possibly TRBD2 (5 bases). Trimming took 8 bases from V and 2 from J, leaving 7 bases between them. CDR3 length: 13 amino acids. Germline values: CDR1 ENHRY, CDR2 SYGVKD. The CDR3 region is CAIYGTGANVLTF. The DNA for the CDR3 is TGTGCCATCTACGGGACTGGGGCCAACGTCCTGACTTTC.

This chain uses TRBV7-2 with TRBJ1-4; D is possibly TRBD1 (5 bases). V was cut by 5 bases and J by 3 bases, with 10 bases left in between. This CDR3 region has 14 residues. CDR1 SGHTA and CDR2 FQGNSA come from the germline V gene. The CDR3 reads CASSRTGANEKLFF. In DNA, the CDR3 is TGTGCCAGCAGCCGAACGGGGGCTAATGAAAAACTGTTTTTT.

This clonotype was counted ten times or more. The chain joins TRBV7-2 to TRBJ2-3; 8 nucleotides align to TRBD2. The CDR3 has 16 residues. The junction had 4 bases not matched to a gene; V was cut back by 2 bases and J by 0 bases. The germline V gene has CDR1 SGHTA and CDR2 FQGNSA. This CDR3 is CASSLLAGTSTDTQYF. The CDR3 DNA sequence: TGTGCCAGCAGCTTATTAGCGGGGACGAGCACAGATACGCAGTATTTT.

The chain uses TRBV24-1 and TRBJ2-1, with unresolved D. The CDR3 contains 14 residues. The germline V gene has CDR1 KGHDR and CDR2 SFDVKD. Trimming took 1 base from V and 5 from J, leaving 8 bases between them. The CDR3 loop reads CATSDFLPHNEQFF. The CDR3 DNA follows: TGTGCCACCAGTGATTTCCTCCCACACAATGAGCAGTTCTTC.

V and J are TRBV7-6 and TRBJ2-2; D is perhaps TRBD2 (6 bases). V dropped 2 bases and J dropped 8 bases, with 21 bases sitting between them. The CDR3 runs to 17 residues. Germline CDR1 is SGHVS and CDR2 is FNYEAQ. CDR3: CASSLSQTRPIKGELFF. The CDR3 DNA is TGTGCCAGCAGCTTATCCCAGACTAGACCGATCAAGGGGGAGCTGTTTTTT.

This clonotype was seen many times. The rearrangement joins TRBV6-1 to TRBJ1-2; D is possibly TRBD1 (5 bases). Trimming took off 4 bases at V and 5 bases at J, with 11 bases between the two ends. Germline CDR1 and CDR2: MNHNS and SASEGT. The CDR3 covers 13 residues. CDR3 nucleotides: TGTGCCAGCAGTGTAGCAGGGTTATATGGCTACACCTTC. Residues: CASSVAGLYGYTF.

This clonotype was seen repeatedly, ten times or more. V usage is TRBV6-6 and J usage is TRBJ2-3; a weak D match, TRBD2 (6 bases). Trimming removed 6 bases at V and 2 bases at J, with 15 bases between. In germline, CDR1 is MNHNY, CDR2 SVGAGI (reference sequence). This CDR3 comprises 15 residues. This CDR3 reads CASSPGSGYTDTQYF. The CDR3 nucleotides are TGTGCCAGCAGCCCCGGGAGCGGCTACACAGATACGCAGTATTTT.

This clonotype was observed at least ten times. V gene TRBV7-8 combines with J gene TRBJ2-1, with 11 nucleotides matching TRBD2. The V gene's germline CDR1 is SGHVS and CDR2 FQNEAQ. The CDR3 runs 18 residues. The trim removed 2 bases at V and 3 bases at J, leaving 9 bases unmatched. CDR3 region: CASSLFRTSGGVYNEQFF. CDR3 DNA: TGTGCCAGCAGCTTATTTCGCACTAGCGGGGGCGTCTACAATGAGCAGTTCTTC.

This clonotype was seen many times. This chain links TRBV7-2 with TRBJ2-3; 14 nucleotides agree with TRBD2. CDR3 length: 16 amino acids. The V and J ends lost 6 bases and 5 bases, in that order; junction bases with no gene match: 7. Germline V gives CDR1 SGHTA, CDR2 FQGNSA. CDR3 sequence: CASSKRLAGGKDTQYF. CDR3 nucleotides: TGTGCCAGCAGTAAACGACTAGCGGGAGGGAAAGATACGCAGTATTTT.

The chain combines TRBV3-1 with TRBJ2-7; 9 bases line up with TRBD1. The CDR3 totals 14 residues. With V trimmed by 5 bases and J by 7 bases, 9 bases remained unmatched. Germline assignment: CDR1 LGHDT and CDR2 YNNKEL (reference sequence). The CDR3 loop reads CASSTGTGKIEQYF. CDR3 sequence (DNA): TGTGCCAGCAGCACCGGGACAGGGAAAATTGAGCAGTACTTC.